The text below deals with one TCR beta chain. The data were taken from a study of glioma-infiltrating T cells after dendritic cell vaccination. Study information: At biweekly intervals, patients got three intradermal dendritic cell vaccine injections.

Sequenced by immunoSEQ multiplex PCR; TCRdb stores in-frame clones only, minus some. The sample has fewer than 85,000 clones; approximately 80% are singletons. The TCR was taken from a human donor with glioblastoma. Sequences were derived from blood, sampled before dendritic cell vaccination.

CDR3 bases: TGCGCCAGCAGCCCCGGGACAGGGGGGGAGCAGTACTTC. Protein: CASSPGTGGEQYF. J is TRBJ2-7 and V is TRBV5-1, with 11 bases lining up with TRBD1. J lost 7 bases, V lost 4 bases, and 4 bases had no gene match. Germline assignment: CDR1 SGHRS and CDR2 YFSETQ. The CDR3 covers 13 residues.